This TCR beta chain originates from a study of identical twins. The study, taken as a whole, reports: Whereas memory repertoires showed no such difference, abundant cord blood beta clonotypes carried fewer insertions.

Germline V gene lookup returns CDR1 MNHEY and CDR2 SVGAGI. The J segment lost 6 bases and the V segment lost 2 bases, leaving 4 bases of the junction unmatched. The CDR3 contains 14 residues. Unique molecular identifiers were present on the cDNA, which also gained a universal primer site by template switching. TCRdb independently ran MiXCR on the 5' RACE reads; one entry per CDR3 protein. This sample yields approximately 890,000 distinct CDR3 sequences, of which 9% to 15% are seen a single time; 1.5% to 2% belongs to the top ten. In this sample, this clonotype turned up many times. What it binds is unknown. These data also formed part of another study, on yellow fever vaccine responses in identical twins.

This rearrangement joins TRBV6-5 to TRBJ1-5; 7 bases map to TRBD1. Sequencing was done on a sample of PBMCs. This receptor was obtained from a woman younger than 30 in good health. The CDR3 protein is CASSYGQGVQPQHF. The CDR3 region has the DNA TGTGCCAGCAGTTACGGCCAGGGGGTTCAGCCCCAGCATTTT.